What follows are 2 T cell receptor beta chains derived from one specimen sequenced in a study of cytomegalovirus exposure and HLA in healthy donors. Primers: 60 Vbeta forward and 13 Jbeta reverse. Clones were read by immunoSEQ multiplex PCR, and TCRdb kept only the in-frame ones, dropping some. The sample holds approximately 110,000 clones; about 69% are singletons and the top ten take under 1.5%. The specimen was PBMCs. The source is a man aged 35-49 years in good health and CMV-seronegative.

A single count supports this clone. The chain links TRBV7-9 to TRBJ2-7; 7 bases match TRBD1. After removal of 6 bases from V and 3 bases from J, the junction contained 5 bases not matched to a gene. The germline gives CDR1 SEHNR, CDR2 FQNEAQ (reference sequence). The CDR3 consists of 13 residues. The CDR3 protein is CASSWDRGYEQYF. The CDR3 DNA reads TGTGCCAGCAGTTGGGACAGAGGCTACGAGCAGTACTTC.

The V and J genes are TRBV18 and TRBJ1-1; 8 bases fit TRBD1. The CDR3 is made up of 14 amino acids. V was clipped by 3 bases and J by 7 bases; unmatched bases: 7. Per the germline V gene, CDR1 is KGHSH and CDR2 is LQKENI. The CDR3 DNA sequence: TGTGCCAGCTCACCCCTGACAGGGGCGGATGAAGCTTTCTTT. Protein product: CASSPLTGADEAFF.